What follows describes a single T cell receptor beta chain. The data derive from a study of blood T cell repertoires in COVID-19. Study-wide context: The United States, Italy and Spain were the sources of the acute and convalescent COVID-19 samples. PBMCs, B-cell-depleted T cells, or T cells were the source of the cDNA or gDNA that made up the material.

V was clipped by 3 bases and J by 4 bases; unmatched bases: 6. There are 15 residues in the CDR3. CDR1 and CDR2 (germline): LNHDA, SQIVND (reference sequence). As processed by the authors: Amplification of reference gene primers was used by the study to estimate nucleated cell counts. Assay used: immunoSEQ multiplex PCR; TCRdb lists only in-frame clones, some missing. V, J and clone size derive from that table, while D and trimming were established from the DNA sequence. This table holds nearly 200,000 clones, roughly 86% found once. The TCR originated in a woman in her 70s with active or convalescent COVID-19. Sample: peripheral blood. The chain recombines TRBV19 with TRBJ1-5; TRBD1 agrees at 7 bases. DNA for the CDR3: TGTGCCAGTAGTATCCCCCCAGGGGGGAATCAGCCCCAGCATTTT. Translated: CASSIPPGGNQPQHF.